This TCR beta chain was identified in a study of cytomegalovirus exposure and HLA in healthy donors. Overall study results and limits: The tendency of first-cohort TCR clusters to co-occur in the roughly 130 validation repertoires was the finding of a later analysis. Overall, about 160 TCR beta chains were annotated as cytomegalovirus-associated. Most sequenced TCRs were rare (though some public TCRs occurred in many donors).

Comments on this clone: Its antigen is currently unknown.

The method was immunoSEQ multiplex PCR; TCRdb's version includes in-frame clones alone and lacks a portion of them. The sample gives 90,000 to 150,000 clones, approximately 87% of which show up once; roughly 6.3% is in the top ten. CDR3 length: 15 amino acids. Germline CDR1 and CDR2: SGHDN and FVKESK. The V segment lost 0 bases and the J segment 2 bases; nucleotides outside the gene matches: 3. Among the 110 or so subjects of the validation cohort, separate from the roughly 670-subject first cohort, were the donors. Sequenced material: PBMCs. The chain carries TRBV14 and TRBJ2-7, with TRBD2 matching over 8 bases. The sequence came from a woman between 18 and 29 years old in good health and CMV-seropositive. In DNA, the CDR3 is TGTGCCAGCAGCCAAGAAAGCGGGGGAGCCTACGAGCAGTACTTC. This codes for CASSQESGGAYEQYF.